This entry features one T cell receptor beta chain sequence. Its specificity is unknown. This record comes from a study of identical twins. Whole-study findings and limits: Findings depended on cross-sectional statistics rather than tracking the same donors. Analyses of zero insertions could, in part, be confounded by invariant MAIT and iNKT cells.

The V gene's germline CDR1 is LGHDT and CDR2 YNNKEL (reference sequence). V shed 8 bases and J shed 9 bases, with 20 bases lying between them. The CDR3 totals 14 residues. TCRdb independently ran MiXCR on the 5' RACE reads; one entry per CDR3 protein. In the table there are 600,000 to 850,000 distinct CDR3 sequences, around a sixth of which are singletons. The same sample was also used in a study of T cells expressing NK-cell markers.

The specimen was PBMCs. The clonotype comes from a woman under 30 in good health. The chain couples TRBV3-1 to TRBJ2-1, with D unresolved. The CDR3 sequence is CASSGRSMNSEQFF. The CDR3 nucleotides are TGTGCCAGCTCGGGCCGGAGTATGAATAGTGAGCAGTTCTTC.